Listed below are T cell receptor beta chains from one sample, sequenced in a study of T cells in Graves' hyperthyroidism and ophthalmopathy. TCRdb reanalysed the multiplex PCR reads using MiXCR and keeps one entry per CDR3 protein. Seen here are about half a million distinct CDR3 sequences, around a fifth observed once, and the top ten hold about half. Sequencing was done on a sample of blood. Receptors originate from a woman in her 70s with Graves' ophthalmopathy. The CDR3 runs from the conserved cysteine through the conserved F or W. A D gene is named only where the DNA matches it firmly. Clone size appears in some rows only: once, few, many, or a class for an expanded clone.

v_call: TRBV19
clone_size: few
d_call: NA
j_call: TRBJ2-5
cdr3_aa: CASSISQETQYF
cdr3_nt: TGTGCCAGTAGTATCTCGCAAGAGACCCAGTACTTC

v_call: TRBV27
clone_size: few
d_call: NA
j_call: TRBJ1-2
cdr3_aa: CASSYQPGPLGYTF
cdr3_nt: TGTGCCAGCAGTTATCAACCGGGACCTCTGGGCTACACCTTC

v_call: TRBV6-2/TRBV6-3
clone_size: NA
d_call: TRBD1
j_call: TRBJ2-3
cdr3_aa: CATRDRGTDTQYF
cdr3_nt: TGTGCCACCCGGGACAGGGGTACAGATACGCAGTATTTT

v_call: TRBV10-3
clone_size: NA
d_call: NA
j_call: TRBJ2-3
cdr3_aa: CAISPGSSDTQYF
cdr3_nt: TGTGCCATCAGCCCGGGTTCTTCAGATACGCAGTATTTT

v_call: TRBV7-3
clone_size: few
d_call: NA
j_call: TRBJ2-1
cdr3_aa: CASQELGGEQFF
cdr3_nt: TGTGCCAGTCAGGAACTGGGCGGTGAGCAGTTCTTC

v_call: TRBV3-1
clone_size: many
d_call: TRBD1
j_call: TRBJ2-7
cdr3_aa: CASSHGTGNLEQYF
cdr3_nt: TGTGCCAGCAGCCACGGGACAGGTAACCTCGAGCAGTACTTC

v_call: TRBV7-2
clone_size: many
d_call: NA
j_call: TRBJ2-1
cdr3_aa: CASSPILRNEQFF
cdr3_nt: TGTGCCAGCAGCCCCATCCTACGGAATGAGCAGTTCTTC

v_call: TRBV5-6
clone_size: few
d_call: TRBD2
j_call: TRBJ2-7
cdr3_aa: CASSSPGLAAPYEQYF
cdr3_nt: TGTGCCAGCAGCTCCCCGGGACTAGCGGCTCCCTACGAGCAGTACTTC

v_call: TRBV7-2
clone_size: many
d_call: TRBD2
j_call: TRBJ2-5
cdr3_aa: CASSPRTSGGETQYF
cdr3_nt: TGTGCCAGCAGCCCCCGGACTAGCGGGGGAGAGACCCAGTACTTC

v_call: TRBV7-8
clone_size: many
d_call: TRBD1
j_call: TRBJ1-1
cdr3_aa: CASRLGQLNTEAFF
cdr3_nt: TGTGCCAGCAGATTGGGACAGCTGAACACTGAAGCTTTCTTT

v_call: TRBV7-2
clone_size: NA
d_call: TRBD2
j_call: TRBJ2-1
cdr3_aa: CASSWSSGGYNEQFF
cdr3_nt: TGTGCCAGCAGCTGGAGTAGCGGGGGGTACAATGAGCAGTTCTTC

v_call: TRBV7-9
clone_size: NA
d_call: NA
j_call: TRBJ2-4
cdr3_aa: CASSLGGRNIQYF
cdr3_nt: TGTGCCAGCAGCTTAGGAGGGAGAAACATTCAGTACTTC

v_call: TRBV3-1
clone_size: NA
d_call: NA
j_call: TRBJ2-7
cdr3_aa: CASSQGRLSSYEQYF
cdr3_nt: TGTGCCAGCAGCCAAGGACGGCTGAGCTCCTACGAGCAGTACTTC

v_call: TRBV5-8
clone_size: few
d_call: NA
j_call: TRBJ2-5
cdr3_aa: CASSLEGGQGVWETQYF
cdr3_nt: TGTGCCAGCAGCTTGGAGGGAGGCCAGGGTGTTTGGGAGACCCAGTACTTC

v_call: TRBV28
clone_size: many
d_call: NA
j_call: TRBJ1-6
cdr3_aa: CASTQTGGDSPLHF
cdr3_nt: TGTGCCAGCACCCAAACTGGGGGGGATTCACCCCTCCACTTT

v_call: TRBV15
clone_size: NA
d_call: NA
j_call: TRBJ2-3
cdr3_aa: CATSRVGNTQYF
cdr3_nt: TGTGCCACCAGCAGAGTAGGAAATACGCAGTATTTT

v_call: TRBV3-1
clone_size: NA
d_call: NA
j_call: TRBJ2-6
cdr3_aa: CASSQGVTGANVLTF
cdr3_nt: TGTGCCAGCAGCCAAGGAGTGACTGGGGCCAACGTCCTGACTTTC

v_call: TRBV4-1
clone_size: NA
d_call: NA
j_call: TRBJ2-7
cdr3_aa: CASRDSTAHEQYF
cdr3_nt: TGCGCCAGCAGGGACTCCACAGCCCACGAGCAGTACTTC

v_call: TRBV19
clone_size: few
d_call: NA
j_call: TRBJ1-2
cdr3_aa: CASSISHGYTF
cdr3_nt: TGTGCCAGTAGTATAAGTCATGGCTACACCTTC

v_call: TRBV7-3
clone_size: few
d_call: TRBD1
j_call: TRBJ2-2
cdr3_aa: CASSRTGGGELFF
cdr3_nt: TGTGCCAGCAGCCGGACAGGGGGCGGGGAGCTGTTTTTT

v_call: TRBV12-3/TRBV12-4
clone_size: many
d_call: TRBD2
j_call: TRBJ2-1
cdr3_aa: CASSLAGGEYNEQFF
cdr3_nt: TGTGCCAGCAGTTTAGCGGGAGGGGAGTACAATGAGCAGTTCTTC

v_call: TRBV9
clone_size: NA
d_call: NA
j_call: TRBJ2-1
cdr3_aa: CASSVSTGESPHEQFF
cdr3_nt: TGTGCCAGCAGCGTATCTACGGGAGAGTCCCCCCATGAGCAGTTCTTC

v_call: TRBV12-3/TRBV12-4
clone_size: many
d_call: NA
j_call: TRBJ2-5
cdr3_aa: CASTSGETQYF
cdr3_nt: TGTGCCAGCACCTCTGGAGAGACCCAGTACTTC

v_call: TRBV5-1
clone_size: many
d_call: TRBD2
j_call: TRBJ2-1
cdr3_aa: CASSTTGGSLEQFF
cdr3_nt: TGCGCCAGCAGCACGACTGGCGGGAGTCTTGAGCAGTTCTTC

v_call: TRBV20-1
clone_size: few
d_call: TRBD2
j_call: TRBJ2-2
cdr3_aa: CSARPSSGRSTGELFF
cdr3_nt: TGCAGTGCTAGACCATCTAGCGGGAGGTCCACCGGGGAGCTGTTTTTT

v_call: TRBV30
clone_size: many
d_call: NA
j_call: TRBJ1-5
cdr3_aa: CAWSLGSDQPQHF
cdr3_nt: TGTGCCTGGAGTCTAGGGAGCGACCAGCCCCAGCATTTT

v_call: TRBV28
clone_size: many
d_call: TRBD1
j_call: TRBJ1-6
cdr3_aa: CASSLPRGNSPLHF
cdr3_nt: TGTGCCAGCAGTTTACCCAGGGGGAATTCACCCCTCCACTTT

v_call: TRBV6-2/TRBV6-3
clone_size: NA
d_call: NA
j_call: TRBJ1-2
cdr3_aa: CASSYMTEYGYTF
cdr3_nt: TGTGCCAGCAGTTATATGACGGAATATGGCTACACCTTC

v_call: TRBV12-5
clone_size: NA
d_call: NA
j_call: TRBJ1-5
cdr3_aa: CASGWLDQPQHF
cdr3_nt: TGTGCTAGTGGTTGGTTAGATCAGCCCCAGCATTTT